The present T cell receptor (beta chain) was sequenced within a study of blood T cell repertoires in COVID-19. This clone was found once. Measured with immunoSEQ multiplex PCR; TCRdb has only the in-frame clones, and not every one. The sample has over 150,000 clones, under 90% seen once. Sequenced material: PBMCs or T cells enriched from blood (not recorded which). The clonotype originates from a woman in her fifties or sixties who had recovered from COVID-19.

CDR3 in amino acids: CASSLSGGRQPQHF. CDR3 in DNA: TGTGCCAGCAGTTTATCCGGGGGTAGGCAGCCCCAGCATTTT. The chain is built from TRBV27 and TRBJ1-5, with D maybe TRBD1 (5 bases). V was pared by 0 bases and J by 7 bases, with 10 bases between. Per the germline V gene, CDR1 is MNHEY and CDR2 is SMNVEV (reference sequence). This CDR3 is 14 amino acids long.